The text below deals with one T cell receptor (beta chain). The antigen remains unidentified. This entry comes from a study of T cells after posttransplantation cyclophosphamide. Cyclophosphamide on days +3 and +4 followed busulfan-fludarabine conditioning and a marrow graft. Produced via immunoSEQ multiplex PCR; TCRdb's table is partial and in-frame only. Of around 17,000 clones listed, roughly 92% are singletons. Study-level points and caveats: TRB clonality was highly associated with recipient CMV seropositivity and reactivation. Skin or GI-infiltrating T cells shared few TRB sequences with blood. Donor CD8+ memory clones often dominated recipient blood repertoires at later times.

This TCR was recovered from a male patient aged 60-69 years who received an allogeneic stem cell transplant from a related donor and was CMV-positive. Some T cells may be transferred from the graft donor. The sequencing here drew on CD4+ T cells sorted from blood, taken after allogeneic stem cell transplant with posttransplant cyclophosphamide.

CDR3 nucleotides: TGCAGCGTTCGAGGAGAAGGGGACAGAAGGATCGGTAACTATGGCTACACCTTC. Translating it yields CSVRGEGDRRIGNYGYTF. The chain employs TRBV29-1 and TRBJ1-2, with 7 bases that match TRBD1. The CDR3 spans 18 residues. Losses at the gene ends were 5 bases for V and 1 base for J; bases not matched to a gene: 19. Germline values: CDR1 SQVTM, CDR2 ANQGSEA.